This passage covers 23 T cell receptor beta chains from one sample sequenced in a study of T cell responses to AZD1222 COVID-19 vaccine. Sequenced by immunoSEQ multiplex PCR; TCRdb stores in-frame clones only, minus some. This repertoire shows 150,000 or so clones, approximately 86% found once; its top ten account for more than 6.5%. This material consisted of peripheral blood, taken after recovery from COVID-19. The receptors shown here come from an adult who had recovered from COVID-19.

About this clone itself: The germline gene is not matched at one end of the junction; a read error may be the cause. The V and J genes are TRBV7-7 and TRBJ2-5; 8 bases align to TRBD1. Germline V gene data show CDR1 as SSHAT and CDR2 as FNYEAQ (reference sequence). The CDR3 consists of 15 residues. The chain's CDR3 is CASSPGGLTKETQYF. The CDR3 DNA reads TGTGCTAGCAGCCCAGGGGGCCTTACTAAAGAGACCCAGTACTTC.

A word on this clone: Other DNA sequences in the sample encode the same CDR3. The chain carries TRBV5-1 and TRBJ1-1, with a possible D match to TRBD1 (6 bases). The CDR3 extends over 12 amino acids. The germline V gene encodes CDR1 SGHRS and CDR2 YFSETQ. V was trimmed by 4 bases and J by 7 bases, leaving 11 bases between them. The CDR3 DNA reads as TGCGCCAGCAGCCCTGAGACAGGTGAAGCTTTCTTT. Protein: CASSPETGEAFF. Complete variable domain (other parts from reference TRBV5-1 and TRBJ1-1): KAGVTQTPRYLIKTRGQQVTLSCSPISGHRSVSWYQQTPGQGLQFLFEYFSETQRNKGNFPGRFSGRQFSNSRSEMNVSTLELGDSALYLCASSPETGEAFFGQGTRLTVV.

The gene calls are TRBV30 and TRBJ2-7, with 10 positions matching TRBD2. The CDR3 has 17 residues. After removal of 0 bases from V and 2 bases from J, the junction contained 10 bases not matched to a gene. The germline V gene encodes CDR1 GTSNPN and CDR2 SVGIG (reference sequence). The CDR3 nucleotides are TGTGCCTGGAGTGTACCGGTCTTAGCGGGGGGACCCTACGAGCAGTACTTC. Translating it yields CAWSVPVLAGGPYEQYF.

This clone has just one count. CDR3 nucleotide sequence: TGTGCCAGCAGCGTAGGATGGGCCATGAACACTGAAGCTTTCTTT. Encoded protein: CASSVGWAMNTEAFF. This chain joins TRBV9 and TRBJ1-1; D remains ambiguous. Germline CDR1 SGDLS, CDR2 YYNGEE. V lost 0 bases and J lost 0, with 9 bases in between. The CDR3 is 15 amino acids. Full variable domain (missing parts from reference TRBV9 and TRBJ1-1): DSGVTQTPKHLITATGQRVTLRCSPRSGDLSVYWYQQSLDQGLQFLIQYYNGEERAKGNILERFSAQQFPDLHSELNLSSLELGDSALYFCASSVGWAMNTEAFFGQGTRLTVV.

There are a few counts of this clone. The chain combines TRBV4-1 with TRBJ1-3; D gene unclear. This CDR3 is built from 17 residues. Germline CDR1 MGHRA, CDR2 YSYEKL. Trimming pared 3 bases from V and 2 bases from J, leaving 17 bases between. The CDR3 nucleotides read TGCGCCAGCAGCCACCCCAAGGATCCTACTACTGGAAACACCATATATTTT. This sequence encodes CASSHPKDPTTGNTIYF.

The J gene is TRBJ1-5, the V gene TRBV11-2; D gene unclear. CDR1 is SGHAT and CDR2 is FQNNGV in the germline V gene. CDR3 length equals 13 residues. V lost 4 bases, J lost 7 bases, and 11 bases lay in between. CDR3 DNA sequence: TGTGCCAGCAGCTCCGACGACGAGCAGCCCCAGCATTTT. It specifies CASSSDDEQPQHF.

The chain carries TRBV7-9 and TRBJ1-5; D unresolved. The CDR3 loop spans 14 amino acids. The ends were cut back, 5 bases at V and 5 bases at J, with 13 bases in the middle. CDR1 is SEHNR and CDR2 is FQNEAQ in the germline V gene (reference sequence). The CDR3 protein is CASSPDFNDQPQHF. In nucleotides, the CDR3 is TGTGCCAGCAGCCCGGACTTCAATGATCAGCCCCAGCATTTT.

This chain connects TRBV28 to TRBJ1-4; D is perhaps TRBD1 (5 bases). Germline-derived CDR1 and CDR2 are MDHEN and SYDVKM. This CDR3 is 16 amino acids long. Trimming stripped 6 bases from V and 8 bases from J, with 22 bases between. The CDR3 DNA reads as TGTGCCAGCAGATCGGGACCGACAAGAGATAAAGAAAAACTGTTTTTT. Its translation is CASRSGPTRDKEKLFF.

DNA for the CDR3: TGTGCCAGCTCACCAGGGGGCGACTATGGCTACACCTTC. Protein: CASSPGGDYGYTF. The chain uses TRBV18 and TRBJ1-2; TRBD1 is a possible D gene (6 bases). Germline CDR1 KGHSH, CDR2 LQKENI. The CDR3 consists of 13 residues. V was trimmed by 2 bases and J by 3 bases, leaving 7 bases between them.

This chain's CDR3 is CSVVSRAGTQYF. The DNA of the CDR3 is TGCAGCGTTGTTTCTAGAGCTGGTACGCAGTATTTT. This chain links TRBV29-1 with TRBJ2-3; no reliable D call. The V and J ends lost 4 bases and 8 bases respectively, with 13 bases between them. The CDR3 sequence is 12 residues long. Germline V gene lookup returns CDR1 SQVTM and CDR2 ANQGSEA.

The chain has TRBV29-1 and TRBJ2-1; D is ambiguous. Germline values: CDR1 SQVTM, CDR2 ANQGSEA. This CDR3 spans 14 amino acids. V was clipped by 4 bases and J by 2 bases, with 12 bases between them. The DNA of the CDR3 is TGCAGCGTTGTAGTGACTCCCCCCTACAATGAGCAGTTCTTC. As protein: CSVVVTPPYNEQFF.

The V gene is TRBV10-3, the J gene TRBJ1-1, with 7 bases matching TRBD1. Germline values: CDR1 ENHRY, CDR2 SYGVKD. The V gene end was trimmed by 7 bases and the J gene end by 5 bases; junction bases not matched to a gene: 10. The CDR3 spans 14 residues. The CDR3 nucleotides are TGTGCCATCACCGGAGAGGGGGCAAGTACTGAAGCTTTCTTT. It is translated as CAITGEGASTEAFF.

This clone was detected only a few times. V is TRBV11-2 and J is TRBJ1-5; D is undetermined. The CDR3 sequence is 14 residues long. V lost 6 bases, J lost 0 bases, and 9 bases lay in between. The germline V gene has CDR1 SGHAT and CDR2 FQNNGV. The CDR3: CASSTIPSNQPQHF. For the CDR3, the DNA is TGTGCCAGCAGTACTATACCTAGCAATCAGCCCCAGCATTTT.

This clone was detected once. V is TRBV7-2 and J is TRBJ2-5, with D perhaps TRBD1 (6 bases). Germline V gene lookup returns CDR1 SGHTA and CDR2 FQGNSA. The CDR3 contains 14 residues. Trimming cost V 6 bases and J 4 bases, with 15 bases left between them. CDR3 DNA sequence: TGTGCCAGCAGTCTCACAGGGCAGGGAGAGACCCAGTACTTC. It yields the protein CASSLTGQGETQYF.

The chain couples TRBV9 to TRBJ2-7; no reliable D call. Deletions cut 0 bases from V and 3 bases from J, with 7 bases between. Germline CDR1 SGDLS, CDR2 YYNGEE. The CDR3 covers 13 residues. The CDR3: CASSVGAGYEQYF. In DNA, the CDR3 is TGTGCCAGCAGCGTAGGGGCTGGCTACGAGCAGTACTTC.

The chain carries TRBV7-7 and TRBJ2-7; D may be TRBD1 (6 bases). Germline V gene sequence: CDR1 SSHAT, CDR2 FNYEAQ (reference sequence). The CDR3 length is 14 residues. V lost 5 bases and J lost 2, with 13 bases in between. CDR3 nucleotide sequence: TGTGCCAGCAGCCCGCAGGGGAGCCCCTACGAGCAGTACTTC. Its translation is CASSPQGSPYEQYF.

The genes are TRBV6-5 and TRBJ1-4; D uncertain. The CDR3 length is 13 residues. Between the trimmed V and J ends, which lost 6 bases and 5 bases, there was a span of 10 bases. Germline assignment: CDR1 MNHEY and CDR2 SVGAGI. The CDR3 protein is CASRETPNEKLFF. The CDR3 coding sequence is TGTGCCAGCAGGGAGACTCCCAATGAAAAACTGTTTTTT.

V gene TRBV3-1 (or the pseudogene TRBV3-2) combines with J gene TRBJ2-7; D is ambiguous. In germline, CDR1 is LGHDT, CDR2 YNNKEL (reference sequence). Trimming shortened V by 1 base and J by 3 bases, and 4 bases separated the two germline ends. This CDR3 spans 12 amino acids. CDR3 loop: CASSQGVYEQYF. As DNA, the CDR3 is TGTGCCAGCAGCCAAGGGGTCTACGAGCAGTACTTC.

This clone has just one count. The CDR3 region has the DNA TGCGCCAGCAGCTTGGACAGGGGGAATTTGGGCTACACCTTC. Translating gives CASSLDRGNLGYTF. The chain recombines TRBV5-1 with TRBJ1-2; 8 bases align to TRBD1. With 0 bases clipped from V and 8 bases from J, the junction kept 6 bases outside the gene matches. CDR1 and CDR2 from the germline V gene are SGHRS and YFSETQ. This CDR3 contains 14 residues.

This sequence joins TRBV5-4 and TRBJ1-2; no clear D. CDR1 SGHNT and CDR2 YYREEE come from the germline V gene (reference sequence). Trimming pared 2 bases from V and 2 bases from J, leaving 10 bases between. The CDR3 totals 14 residues. CDR3 amino acids: CASSLVGRNYGYTF. Written as DNA, the CDR3 is TGTGCCAGCAGCTTAGTAGGGCGCAACTATGGCTACACCTTC.

V usage is TRBV27 and J usage is TRBJ2-7; 7 bases match TRBD2. The CDR3 is made up of 14 amino acids. V shed 6 bases, J shed 4 bases, and the junction held 9 bases outside the gene matches. The V gene's germline CDR1 is MNHEY and CDR2 SMNVEV (reference sequence). The CDR3 nucleotides read TGTGCCAGCAGATGGGCAGCGGGATTTTACGAGCAGTACTTC. Protein: CASRWAAGFYEQYF.

The chain recombines TRBV19 with TRBJ2-4; D is possibly TRBD1 (5 bases). CDR1 and CDR2 from the germline V gene are LNHDA and SQIVND (reference sequence). The CDR3 runs 13 residues. The CDR3: CAQSPRVKNIQYF. CDR3 sequence (DNA): TGTGCTCAGTCCCCCAGGGTGAAAAACATTCAGTACTTC.

This sequence joins TRBV12-3 or TRBV12-4 and TRBJ2-7; TRBD1 matches at 10 bases. The length of the CDR3 is 13 residues. Unmatched junction bases numbered 2, after V lost 4 bases and J lost 5 bases. The CDR3 loop reads CASSSDRGDEQYF. CDR3 bases: TGTGCCAGCAGTTCGGACAGGGGGGACGAGCAGTACTTC.